These T cell receptor beta chains were read from a single sample in a study of shared clonotypes between healthy human individuals. TCRdb's table, derived via immunoSEQ multiplex PCR, lists solely in-frame clones and lacks some. The table shows 2 million to 3 million clones, with approximately 93% occurring only once. Sequences were obtained from naive CD4+ T cells from PBMCs. These TCRs come from a man between 18 and 29 years old in good health. Some clones in this sample may be carry-over from other donors' samples. Each CDR3 is given with its conserved first and last residue. Each record gives: D gene, V gene, clone size, J gene, CDR3 DNA, CDR3 protein. D genes are given only for firm matches. Not all rows give a size; the values are once, few, many and, for expanded clones, a class.

NA,TRBV6-5,NA,TRBJ1-6,TGTGCCAGCAGTTACTCGATGGGGGTTGGGGATTCACCCCTCCACTTT,CASSYSMGVGDSPLHF
TRBD2,TRBV19,NA,TRBJ2-4,TGTGCCAGTAGTATGGGACTAGCGGGAGCCCTCCGAAACATTCAGTACTTC,CASSMGLAGALRNIQYF
NA,TRBV11-2,NA,TRBJ2-7,TGTGCCAGCAGCTACCGAGGTAGTTGGGGGGACGAGCAGTACTTC,CASSYRGSWGDEQYF
NA,TRBV30,NA,TRBJ2-1,TGTGCCTGGAGTAGGGGACTCCCCCAGGAGCAGTTCTTC,CAWSRGLPQEQFF
NA,TRBV28,NA,TRBJ1-4,TGTGCCAGCAGTGAAGGAGGGGGTGAAAAACTGTTTTTT,CASSEGGGEKLFF
NA,TRBV7-2,NA,TRBJ1-3,TGTGCCAGCAGCTTATACCGCTCTGGAAACACCATATATTTT,CASSLYRSGNTIYF
NA,TRBV19,NA,TRBJ1-4,TGTGCCAGTAACAAGGACAGATCCTACGCTGAAAAACTGTTTTTT,CASNKDRSYAEKLFF
NA,TRBV5-1,NA,TRBJ2-5,TGCGCCAGCAGCTTCACAGTTCAAGAGACCCAGTACTTC,CASSFTVQETQYF
NA,TRBV5-1,once,TRBJ1-2,TGCGCCAGCAGCTCGAGTCCCGGGGGGTTGGGCTATGGCTACACCTTC,CASSSSPGGLGYGYTF
NA,TRBV18,NA,TRBJ1-1,TGTGCCAGCTCCTCGGTCCAGGTGAGCACTGAAGCTTTCTTT,CASSSVQVSTEAFF
NA,TRBV16,NA,TRBJ1-1,TGTGCCAGCACCAAAGACAGGAACACTGAAGCTTTCTTT,CASTKDRNTEAFF
TRBD2,TRBV5-4,once,TRBJ2-1,TGTGCCACTTCTCTGGCTAGCGGGATTTACAATGAGCAGTTCTTC,CATSLASGIYNEQFF
NA,TRBV28,NA,TRBJ1-1,TGTGCCAGCAGTTTGCAGAGGGTCACTGAAGCTTTCTTT,CASSLQRVTEAFF
TRBD1,TRBV7-9,few,TRBJ1-5,TGTGCCAGCAGCATAGGGGACAGGGATAAGGAGCCCCAGCATTTT,CASSIGDRDKEPQHF
TRBD1,TRBV5-1,NA,TRBJ2-7,TGCGCCAGCAGTCCAGTTACAGGGGGCAACGAGCAGTACTTC,CASSPVTGGNEQYF
TRBD1,TRBV7-2,NA,TRBJ2-1,TGTGCCAGCAGCTTAGCCACAGGGGGCCTGTACAATGAGCAGTTCTTC,CASSLATGGLYNEQFF
TRBD1,TRBV6-1,NA,TRBJ2-7,TGTGCCAGCAGGGGACAGGTCGGACCCTACGAGCAGTACTTC,CASRGQVGPYEQYF